The rows below give T cell receptor beta chains drawn from one sample of a study of T cells in localized non-small cell lung cancer. Clones were read by immunoSEQ multiplex PCR, and TCRdb kept only the in-frame ones, dropping some. In the table there are about 1,400 clones, over 20% of which are singletons. The sample consisted of normal lung tissue next to the tumor, taken before any cancer treatment. The receptors come from a female donor over 55 with stage I lung adenocarcinoma. CDR3s leave out the opening cysteine and the closing phenylalanine or tryptophan.

v_call cdr3_length cdr3_aa
TRBV11-3 13 ASSLGAGEPGTQY
TRBV28 12 ASSSKSSRYEQY
TRBV29-1 10 SAPGQIYGYT
TRBV19 13 ASSPTGTAYNEQF
TRBV11-3 13 ASSALRRGAYEQY
TRBV28 13 ASTELGGRVNGYT
TRBV6-8 10 ASRGYYNEQF
TRBV11-3 15 ASSPTQLAGVYNEQF
TRBV19 13 ASKRGLSGANVLT
TRBV11-3 13 ASRIGVSGANVLT
TRBV19 10 ASSLGPGELF
TRBV6-8 14 ASSYRGDRDNYGYT
TRBV6-8 12 ASSESADDYGYT
TRBV15 12 ATSRGTYNNEQF
TRBV11-3 14 ASSLGMARAISEAF
TRBV6-8 12 ASSRDREKAKLF
TRBV18 11 ASSQSARETQY
TRBV19 12 ASSIRSENTEAF
TRBV5-1 14 ASSLGPQGTGTEAF
TRBV30 12 AWSLGAGEEKLF
TRBV11-3 15 ASTTRLGTSNTGELF
TRBV5-1 12 ASSLGQGYNEQF
TRBV30 10 AWSLRRETQY
TRBV12-5 11 ASIGQGEETQY
TRBV19 11 ASTPLWTGELF
TRBV18 12 ASSPPNGAGGYT